This TCR beta chain originates from a study of cytomegalovirus exposure and HLA in healthy donors. Whole-study results and caveats: Specificity of a few CMV-associated chains for CMV antigens was verified in vitro. High sensitivity and specificity were reportedly achieved when the classifier diagnosed cytomegalovirus status. What TCR beta sequences reportedly achieved was accurate prediction of HLA-A and HLA-B alleles in most subjects. Later on, a genetic analysis was performed. It linked a missense variant in DCLRE1C with V- and J-gene trimming of TCR beta.

Both 60 Vbeta primers and 13 Jbeta primers went into the PCR. Assay used: immunoSEQ multiplex PCR; TCRdb lists only in-frame clones, some missing. The repertoire has over 110,000 clones, 70% to 85% of them found once; the top ten carry roughly 10%. Looked up from germline, CDR1 is SGHDN and CDR2 is FVKESK. The V and J ends lost 4 bases and 5 bases respectively, with 11 bases between them. CDR3 length: 13 residues. Regarding this clone: The antigen is not known.

The V and J genes are TRBV14 and TRBJ1-1, with TRBD1 as a possible D gene (6 bases). Sequenced material: PBMCs. The clonotype originates from a woman in her forties or fifties in good health and CMV-seropositive. The CDR3 loop is CASSLQGFTEAFF. CDR3 DNA sequence: TGTGCCAGCAGCCTTCAGGGGTTTACTGAAGCTTTCTTT.